The next 22 T cell receptor beta chains were all read from a single sample in a study of cytomegalovirus exposure and HLA in healthy donors. The PCR contained 60 Vbeta and 13 Jbeta primers. Assay used: immunoSEQ multiplex PCR; TCRdb lists only in-frame clones, some missing. Found here are about 43,000 clones, around 65% of them singletons; the top ten hold more than 8.5%. The specimen was PBMCs. All receptors derive from a human donor in good health.

The V gene is TRBV6-6, the J gene TRBJ2-7, with 12 bases fitting TRBD2. Trimming removed 10 bases from V and 0 bases from J; junction bases left unmatched: 10. The CDR3 sequence is 16 residues long. CDR1 MNHNY and CDR2 SVGAGI come from the germline V gene (reference sequence). The CDR3 DNA reads as TGTGCCACTCGGACTAGCGGGACAACCAGCTCCTACGAGCAGTACTTC. Translating it yields CATRTSGTTSSYEQYF.

This clone was found once. The chain couples TRBV20-1 to TRBJ2-7, with TRBD1 as a possible D gene (5 bases). Trimming shortened V by 4 bases and J by 4 bases, and 8 bases separated the two germline ends. This CDR3 spans 11 amino acids. Germline V gene lookup returns CDR1 DFQATT and CDR2 SNEGSKA (reference sequence). CDR3 nucleotides: TGCAGTGCTATGACAGCTTACGAGCAGTACTTC. Protein sequence: CSAMTAYEQYF.

This chain links TRBV28 with TRBJ2-1, with 10 bases aligning to TRBD1. CDR3 length equals 15 residues. The ends lost 5 bases at V and 10 bases at J; junction bases unmatched: 11. Germline V CDR1 and CDR2: MDHEN, SYDVKM. The CDR3 DNA follows: TGTGCCAGCAGTAACCAGGGACAGGGGCTACGGGAGCAGTTCTTC. It yields the protein CASSNQGQGLREQFF.

The chain joins TRBV18 to TRBJ1-5, with TRBD1 identical over 7 bases. The CDR3 spans 15 residues. CDR1 and CDR2 from the germline V gene are KGHSH and LQKENI. With V trimmed by 6 bases and J by 4 bases, 9 bases remained unmatched. The CDR3 DNA sequence: TGTGCCAGCTCGGGGACAGAAAATAGGAATCAGCCCCAGCATTTT. It is translated as CASSGTENRNQPQHF.

This rearrangement joins TRBV2 to TRBJ2-3; TRBD2 aligns across 15 bases. The CDR3 has 18 residues. Looked up from germline, CDR1 is SNHLY and CDR2 is FYNNEI. With 9 bases clipped from V and 2 bases from J, the junction kept 12 bases outside the gene matches. The CDR3 here is CARGTGTSGGYDTDTQYF. CDR3 bases: TGTGCCAGAGGAACCGGGACTAGCGGGGGGTACGACACAGATACGCAGTATTTT. Full variable domain (outside the CDR3, taken from reference TRBV2 and TRBJ2-3): EPEVTQTPSHQVTQMGQEVILRCVPISNHLYFYWYRQILGQKVEFLVSFYNNEISEKSEIFDDQFSVERPDGSNFTLKIRSTKLEDSAMYFCARGTGTSGGYDTDTQYFGPGTRLTVL.

This clone was observed once. The rearrangement joins TRBV4-3 to TRBJ1-2; 7 bases are a match to TRBD1. Per germline, CDR1 LGHNA and CDR2 YSLEER. J lost 4 bases, V lost 3 bases, and 8 bases had no gene match. The CDR3 has 15 residues. CDR3 sequence: CASSQPQGGFYGYTF. The CDR3 nucleotides read TGCGCCAGCAGCCAGCCCCAGGGGGGATTCTATGGCTACACCTTC.

This clone was seen a handful of times. The chain has TRBV7-6 and TRBJ1-4; D perhaps matches TRBD1 (6 bases). The germline CDR1 and CDR2 sequences are SGHVS and FNYEAQ. This CDR3 is built from 15 residues. Trimming stripped 5 bases from V and 6 bases from J, with 16 bases between. The CDR3 region has the DNA TGTGCCAGCAGCCTCAGAGGGGGTTCGGATGAAAAACTGTTTTTT. This gives the protein CASSLRGGSDEKLFF.

The CDR3 sequence is CSASGTGGSNEKLFF. As DNA, the CDR3 is TGCAGCGCCTCCGGGACAGGGGGAAGTAATGAAAAACTGTTTTTT. This chain uses TRBV29-1 with TRBJ1-4; 11 positions agree with TRBD1. This CDR3 has 15 residues. Germline trimming cut 7 bases from V and 4 bases from J; bases unmatched to any gene: 8. The germline gives CDR1 SQVTM, CDR2 ANQGSEA. Combining the CDR3 with reference TRBV29-1 and TRBJ1-4 gives the whole variable domain SAVISQKPSRDICQRGTSLTIQCQVDSQVTMMFWYRQQPGQSLTLIATANQGSEATYESGFVIDKFPISRPNLTFSTLTVSNMSPEDSSIYLCSASGTGGSNEKLFFGSGTQLSVL.

CDR3 amino acids: CASSPHGDNQPQHF. As DNA, the CDR3 is TGTGCCAGCAGCCCTCACGGGGACAATCAGCCCCAGCATTTT. The chain employs TRBV9 and TRBJ1-5; D not resolved. CDR1 and CDR2 from the germline V gene are SGDLS and YYNGEE. This CDR3 comprises 14 residues. V lost 4 bases to trimming and J lost 3 bases, with 11 bases between them.

The V and J genes are TRBV6-5 and TRBJ1-2, with D hard to call. Per germline, CDR1 MNHEY and CDR2 SVGAGI. V lost 4 bases, J lost 6 bases, and 9 bases lay in between. The CDR3 length is 12 residues. The CDR3 spells CASSSGRDGYTF. In DNA, the CDR3 is TGTGCCAGCAGTTCCGGGAGAGATGGCTACACCTTC.

This chain links TRBV4-1 with TRBJ2-1; D call uncertain. Trimming stripped 5 bases from V and 3 bases from J, with 8 bases between. The germline V gene has CDR1 MGHRA and CDR2 YSYEKL. CDR3 length: 13 amino acids. The CDR3 nucleotides read TGCGCCAGCAGCACCCTAGGCTACAATGAGCAGTTCTTC. Its translation is CASSTLGYNEQFF.

V usage is TRBV13 and J usage is TRBJ2-7; a weak D match, TRBD2 (5 bases). Trimming left V 2 bases short and J 1 base short, with 6 bases between. This CDR3 is 13 amino acids long. Germline V lookup: CDR1 PRHDT, CDR2 FYEKMQ (reference sequence). The CDR3 DNA follows: TGTGCCAGCAGCTTACAGCGGTCCTACGAGCAGTACTTC. This codes for CASSLQRSYEQYF. The whole variable domain, remainder taken from reference TRBV13 and TRBJ2-7, is AAGVIQSPRHLIKEKRETATLKCYPIPRHDTVYWYQQGPGQDPQFLISFYEKMQSDKGSIPDRFSAQQFSDYHSELNMSSLELGDSALYFCASSLQRSYEQYFGPGTRLTVT.

The chain uses TRBV6-4 and TRBJ2-3; unclear D gene. Trimming shortened V by 6 bases and J by 11 bases, and 18 bases separated the two germline ends. The germline V gene has CDR1 MRHNA and CDR2 SNTAGT. The CDR3 is made up of 13 amino acids. CDR3 sequence (DNA): TGTGCCAGCAGATCCCCACAGACGTGGGTGCAGTATTTT. This gives the protein CASRSPQTWVQYF.

V gene TRBV30 combines with J gene TRBJ1-2; D call uncertain. The germline V and J ends were trimmed by 5 bases and 2 bases, with 12 bases remaining between them. The germline V gene has CDR1 GTSNPN and CDR2 SVGIG (reference sequence). CDR3 length equals 13 residues. CDR3 in amino acids: CAWARSGNYGYTF. Here the CDR3 DNA reads TGTGCCTGGGCCAGATCGGGAAACTATGGCTACACCTTC.

The genes are TRBV10-3 and TRBJ1-6, with TRBD1 matching 11 bases. This CDR3 spans 15 amino acids. The germline V gene has CDR1 ENHRY and CDR2 SYGVKD. V was pared by 3 bases and J by 9 bases, with 4 bases of the junction left unmatched. In DNA, the CDR3 is TGTGCCATCAGTGAAACCGGGACAGGGGGTTCACCCCTCCACTTT. Protein sequence: CAISETGTGGSPLHF.

The chain links TRBV4-2 to TRBJ2-7, with 7 bases lining up with TRBD2. The CDR3 is 16 amino acids. The V segment lost 0 bases and the J segment 2 bases; nucleotides outside the gene matches: 7. The germline V gene encodes CDR1 LGHNA and CDR2 YNFKEQ. This CDR3 reads CASSQDWGGGAYEQYF. The CDR3 coding sequence is TGTGCCAGCAGCCAAGATTGGGGGGGAGGAGCCTACGAGCAGTACTTC.

The gene calls are TRBV5-1 and TRBJ2-5; a weak D match, TRBD2 (6 bases). The CDR3 covers 13 residues. Germline-derived CDR1 and CDR2 are SGHRS and YFSETQ. V was trimmed by 2 bases and J by 2 bases, leaving 7 bases between them. The CDR3 DNA reads as TGCGCCAGCAGCTTTGGACTACAAGAGACCCAGTACTTC. Amino acid sequence: CASSFGLQETQYF.

The chain recombines TRBV27 with TRBJ2-7; 8 nucleotides line up with TRBD1. Germline V gene lookup returns CDR1 MNHEY and CDR2 SMNVEV (reference sequence). V shed 6 bases, J shed 3 bases, and the junction held 10 bases outside the gene matches. The CDR3 is 15 residues long. The CDR3 DNA reads as TGTGCCAGCAGGGTCAGGGGGCTCTTAAACTACGAGCAGTACTTC. This sequence encodes CASRVRGLLNYEQYF.

The V and J genes are TRBV6-5 and TRBJ2-5; tentative D call: TRBD2 (6 bases). The V end lost 4 bases, the J end lost 7 bases, and 16 bases lay between the germline ends. From germline, CDR1 is MNHEY and CDR2 SVGAGI. CDR3 length equals 14 residues. The CDR3 region has the DNA TGTGCCAGCAGTTGGAAGGGACTGGGGGGGACCCAGTACTTC. Protein product: CASSWKGLGGTQYF.

The chain couples TRBV11-2 to TRBJ2-1; TRBD2 is a possible D gene (5 bases). This CDR3 has 15 amino acids. Trimming pared 1 base from V and 2 bases from J, leaving 9 bases between. CDR1 is SGHAT, CDR2 FQNNGV, per germline. CDR3 amino acids: CASSLVGSAYNEQFF. In DNA, the CDR3 is TGTGCCAGCAGCTTAGTCGGTAGCGCCTACAATGAGCAGTTCTTC.

Only a few counts were recorded for this clone. The V call is TRBV10-2, the J call TRBJ2-1, with TRBD2 matching 11 bases. Germline V gene sequence: CDR1 WSHSY, CDR2 SAAADI. CDR3 size: 14 residues. Trimming at V came to 4 bases and at J to 9 bases, leaving 5 bases not matched to a gene. The CDR3 DNA reads as TGCGCCAGCAGTGTTAGCGGGGGGGCGAGTGAGCAGTTCTTC. As protein: CASSVSGGASEQFF.

V and J are TRBV29-1 and TRBJ2-7; 8 bases agree with TRBD1. The V segment lost 7 bases and the J segment 3 bases; nucleotides outside the gene matches: 5. CDR1 SQVTM and CDR2 ANQGSEA come from the germline V gene. The CDR3 is 12 residues long. The CDR3 region is CSAEDRVYEQYF. In DNA form, the CDR3 reads TGCAGCGCCGAGGACAGGGTCTACGAGCAGTACTTC.